Detailed here is one T cell receptor (beta chain). Under the authors' procedure: Nucleated cell counts were estimated from reference gene primer amplification. Using immunoSEQ multiplex PCR, the repertoire was profiled, and TCRdb retains in-frame clones only, with some absent. V and J calls and clone size are those listed in that table; D and trimming were worked out from the DNA. The repertoire includes 250,000 to 300,000 clones, 91% of them detected once, and about 1.2% sits in the top ten. The data originate from a study of blood T cell repertoires in COVID-19. Study-level background: Researchers got acute and convalescent COVID-19 samples from the United States, Italy and Spain.

V lost 10 bases and J lost 5; bases outside the gene matches: 3. Germline CDR1 KGHDR, CDR2 SFDVKD. This CDR3 comprises 12 residues. This receptor was taken from a human donor in a cohort exposed to, infected with or recovered from COVID-19 (not recorded which). The donor label of this sample is uncertain. The sample was PBMCs or T cells enriched from blood (not recorded which). V is TRBV24-1 and J is TRBJ2-2; 7 bases agree with TRBD1. DNA for the CDR3: TGTGCCACAGGGGGCAATACCGGGGAGCTGTTTTTT. Its translation is CATGGNTGELFF.